This is a list of T cell receptor beta chains from one sample in a study of cytomegalovirus exposure and HLA in healthy donors. Profiling relied on immunoSEQ multiplex PCR, and the TCRdb table lists in-frame clones only, not all of them. The repertoire holds approximately 150,000 clones, with around three quarters as singletons. The sequenced sample consisted of PBMCs. The source of these receptors is a man aged 35-49 years in good health and CMV-seronegative. CDR3s leave out the opening cysteine and the closing phenylalanine or tryptophan. Each record gives: V gene, J gene, CDR3 protein.

TRBV18,TRBJ2-7,ASSPSGGYEQY
TRBV7-5,TRBJ2-5,VRSPRGGGETQY
TRBV2,TRBJ1-4,ASSALNEKLF
TRBV7-2,TRBJ1-2,ASSSWTVGYT
TRBV6-5,TRBJ2-2,ASSYGGRAVGELF
TRBV2,TRBJ1-3,ASSEGAVSGNTIY
TRBV14,TRBJ2-7,ASSQGAGAYEQY
TRBV29-1,TRBJ2-1,SYLGWGDSYNEQF
TRBV6-5,TRBJ2-1,ASSSPRYNEQF
TRBV11-3,TRBJ1-3,ASSPESGNTIY
TRBV16,TRBJ1-2,ASSLSRVGYGYT
TRBV19,TRBJ1-5,ASSSFREEDQPQH
TRBV9,TRBJ2-2,ASSVWGTVNTGELF
TRBV4-1,TRBJ2-4,ASSQGAGFLAKNIQY
TRBV11-2,TRBJ1-1,ASSPFRQQAF
TRBV7-2,TRBJ2-1,ASRRDSFGEQF
TRBV6-5,TRBJ2-7,ASGRDRVRHEQY
TRBV7-6,TRBJ2-7,ASSLVSGLYEQY
TRBV19,TRBJ2-7,ASSIEEGYEQY
TRBV7-2,TRBJ1-2,ASSVGAGQTNQNGYT
TRBV7-6,TRBJ2-7,ASSLGGLGAVYEQY
TRBV6-5,.,ASSYGRGRPEQY
TRBV5-6,.,ASGSTRTYEQY
TRBV14,TRBJ1-2,ASSHPGFGYT
TRBV6-4,TRBJ1-2,ASSMGTGGYT
TRBV18,TRBJ2-3,ASSPTGRGQLNTDTQY
TRBV25-1,TRBJ1-1,ASSEFGGWGTEAF
TRBV6-1,TRBJ1-1,ASSWWTGEAF
TRBV2,TRBJ1-5,ASSVYGGNQPQH
TRBV9,TRBJ1-3,ASSVDRVLSGNTIY
TRBV19,TRBJ2-7,ASSPASAGGTYEQY
TRBV19,TRBJ2-2,ASSAAAGSTGELF